This paragraph reports one TCR beta chain. Its antigen is currently unknown. This specimen comes from a study of OX40 agonist ivuxolimab in advanced cancers. Only in-frame clones appear in the TCRdb table, and some are missing; sequencing was by immunoSEQ multiplex PCR. The sample yields just over 95,000 clones, approximately 85% seen once. Study-level results: Expanded clones were, on average, more numerous in CD8+ T cells than in CD4+.

Germline V gene sequence: CDR1 SGHRS, CDR2 YFSETQ. CDR3 length equals 19 residues. This rearrangement joins TRBV5-1 to TRBJ2-5; the D is unclear. The DNA matches TRBJ2-7 better at its end, which makes the J call doubtful. The input for sequencing was CD4+ or CD8+ T cells sorted from blood, taken in a trial of the OX40 agonist ivuxolimab. The receptor was derived from an adult with an advanced solid tumor such as melanoma, head and neck, liver or kidney cancer. CDR3 in amino acids: CASSLRPANPRVSPYEQYF. The DNA of the CDR3 is TGCGCCAGCAGCTTGCGTCCGGCCAATCCCAGAGTCAGTCCCTACGAGCAGTACTTC.